Shown below are 32 T cell receptor beta chains from a single sample sequenced in a study of cytomegalovirus exposure and HLA in healthy donors (dated by TCRdb to 2015 to 2018). Libraries were constructed by the immunoSEQ multiplex PCR assay. For the multiplex PCR, a mixture combining 60 forward primers for TCR Vbeta segments and 13 reverse primers for TCR Jbeta segments was used. TCRdb stores this immuneACCESS table with in-frame sequences only. Part of the clones is absent; in the studies checked, under half of the shortfall reflects unresolved V genes, and no reason is known for the rest. The table for this sample lists approximately 240,000 clones; more than 75% of them were counted only once. 4.5% to 6% of the sample is in the top ten clones. The material sequenced was PBMCs. The source of these receptors is a woman aged 35 to 49 in good health and CMV-seropositive.

This clone has only a few counts. This rearrangement joins TRBV27 to TRBJ2-1; perhaps TRBD2 as D (6 bases). With 2 bases removed from V and 9 bases from J, the gap between germline ends came to 8 bases. Germline V gene sequence: CDR1 MNHEY, CDR2 SMNVEV (reference sequence). The CDR3 spans 12 residues. CDR3 sequence reads: CASSLGRGEQFF. In nucleotides, the CDR3 is TGTGCCAGCAGTTTAGGGCGGGGTGAGCAGTTCTTC.

This chain's CDR3 is CSAAETTGNTIYF. DNA of the CDR3: TGCAGCGCCGCAGAAACTACTGGAAACACCATATATTTT. This chain joins TRBV29-1 and TRBJ1-3; D is unresolved. The germline gives CDR1 SQVTM, CDR2 ANQGSEA. The CDR3 is 13 residues long. The V end lost 7 bases, the J end lost 2 bases, and 12 bases lay between the germline ends.

The V call is TRBV9, the J call TRBJ2-7, with 7 bases identical to TRBD2. The V gene end was trimmed by 1 base and the J gene end by 2 bases; junction bases not matched to a gene: 6. Per germline, CDR1 SGDLS and CDR2 YYNGEE. This CDR3 spans 15 amino acids. The chain's CDR3 is CASSVQAGDPYEQYF. The CDR3 nucleotides read TGTGCCAGCAGCGTACAGGCGGGGGACCCCTACGAGCAGTACTTC.

This chain uses TRBV5-1 with TRBJ2-3, with TRBD2 identical over 7 bases. CDR3 length equals 16 residues. V trimming: 0 bases; J trimming: 1 base; junction bases outside the gene matches: 5. Per germline, CDR1 SGHRS and CDR2 YFSETQ. The CDR3 sequence: CASSLGAGVGTDTQYF. The CDR3 region has the DNA TGCGCCAGCAGCTTGGGGGCGGGGGTCGGCACAGATACGCAGTATTTT.

The chain uses TRBV11-2 and TRBJ1-4; D is uncertain. Trimming cost V 6 bases and J 0 bases, with 8 bases left between them. The CDR3 is 14 amino acids. The V gene's germline CDR1 is SGHAT and CDR2 FQNNGV. CDR3 loop: CASSTYATNEKLFF. CDR3 bases: TGTGCCAGCAGTACTTATGCAACTAATGAAAAACTGTTTTTT.

This chain connects TRBV7-7 to TRBJ2-2; possibly TRBD1 for D (5 bases). Trimming shortened V by 5 bases and J by 7 bases, and 14 bases separated the two germline ends. Germline values: CDR1 SSHAT, CDR2 FNYEAQ (reference sequence). The CDR3 is made up of 14 amino acids. CDR3 loop: CASSRDSYYGELFF. The CDR3 DNA reads as TGTGCCAGCAGCCGCGACAGTTATTACGGGGAGCTGTTTTTT. The whole variable domain, filled in from reference TRBV7-7 and TRBJ2-2, reads GAGVSQSPRYKVTKRGQDVTLRCDPISSHATLYWYQQALGQGPEFLTYFNYEAQPDKSGLPSDRFSAERPEGSISTLTIQRTEQRDSAMYRCASSRDSYYGELFFGEGSRLTVL.

The J gene is TRBJ1-1, the V gene TRBV6-6; D is possibly TRBD1 (5 bases). The CDR3 loop spans 13 amino acids. Trimming cost V 6 bases and J 5 bases, with 13 bases left between them. The germline V gene has CDR1 MNHNY and CDR2 SVGAGI (reference sequence). CDR3 amino acids: CASSLDILTEAFF. CDR3 DNA sequence: TGTGCCAGCAGCCTGGACATTCTGACTGAAGCTTTCTTT.

This chain uses TRBV30 with TRBJ1-2; D is unclear. Looked up from germline, CDR1 is GTSNPN and CDR2 is SVGIG (reference sequence). There are 12 residues in the CDR3. Trimming pared 1 base from V and 11 bases from J, leaving 14 bases between. For the CDR3, the DNA is TGTGCCTGGAGTGAGCAGGCCGTGGGTTACACCTTC. It codes for CAWSEQAVGYTF. Full variable domain (missing parts from reference TRBV30 and TRBJ1-2): SQTIHQWPATLVQPVGSPLSLECTVEGTSNPNLYWYRQAAGRGLQLLFYSVGIGQISSEVPQNLSASRPQDRQFILSSKKLLLSDSGFYLCAWSEQAVGYTFGSGTRLTVV.

This chain's CDR3 is CASRSRTWDSTISGANVLTF. The CDR3 DNA is TGTGCCAGTAGATCAAGGACTTGGGACTCAACCATTTCTGGGGCCAACGTCCTGACTTTC. This chain links TRBV19 with TRBJ2-6; D is perhaps TRBD2 (6 bases). This CDR3 is 20 amino acids long. The germline CDR1 and CDR2 sequences are LNHDA and SQIVND (reference sequence). V shed 6 bases and J shed 1 base, with 25 bases lying between them.

The chain carries TRBV7-9 and TRBJ2-3, with a weak D call TRBD2 (5 bases). Germline V gives CDR1 SEHNR, CDR2 FQNEAQ (reference sequence). Trimming removed 6 bases from V and 2 bases from J, with 12 bases in between. There are 14 residues in the CDR3. CDR3 protein: CASRVTGDTDTQYF. In nucleotides, the CDR3 is TGTGCCAGCAGGGTTACCGGGGACACAGATACGCAGTATTTT.

This sequence joins TRBV7-9 and TRBJ2-3; 7 bases are shared with TRBD1. J lost 3 bases, V lost 6 bases, and 12 bases had no gene match. The length of the CDR3 is 16 residues. Germline lookup yields CDR1 SEHNR and CDR2 FQNEAQ (reference sequence). The CDR3 bases are TGTGCCAGCAGTAGTGCGTCAGGGGGTTGGACAGATACGCAGTATTTT. Amino acid sequence: CASSSASGGWTDTQYF.

The V gene is TRBV10-2, the J gene TRBJ2-7, with TRBD1 matching 7 bases. J lost 0 bases, V lost 3 bases, and 5 bases had no gene match. The CDR3 sequence is 15 residues long. Germline lookup yields CDR1 WSHSY and CDR2 SAAADI. The CDR3 here is CASSDPGTASYEQYF. The CDR3 DNA follows: TGCGCCAGCAGTGACCCCGGGACAGCCTCCTACGAGCAGTACTTC.

The chain uses TRBV5-1 and TRBJ1-2; 8 bases map to TRBD1. CDR1 and CDR2 (germline): SGHRS, YFSETQ. The J segment lost 5 bases and the V segment lost 4 bases, leaving 10 bases of the junction unmatched. This CDR3 is 15 amino acids long. The CDR3 here is CASSEWGQADYGYTF. CDR3 in DNA: TGCGCCAGCAGCGAGTGGGGACAGGCAGATTATGGCTACACCTTC.

The rearrangement uses TRBV19 and TRBJ1-4; 8 bases line up with TRBD1. Trimming took 6 bases from V and 3 from J; bases not matched to a gene: 9. Germline V gives CDR1 LNHDA, CDR2 SQIVND (reference sequence). The CDR3 is 16 residues long. CDR3 DNA sequence: TGTGCCAGTAGGCGCCGACAGGGGCCGGCTAATGAAAAACTGTTTTTT. Its translation: CASRRRQGPANEKLFF.

The count of this clone is one. The chain uses TRBV6-6 and TRBJ1-1; D remains ambiguous. Trimming took off 3 bases at V and 1 base at J, with 9 bases between the two ends. Germline V gene data show CDR1 as MNHNY and CDR2 as SVGAGI (reference sequence). The CDR3 totals 14 residues. CDR3 protein: CASSYSPKNTEAFF. The CDR3 region has the DNA TGTGCCAGCAGTTATTCACCTAAGAACACTGAAGCTTTCTTT.

V is TRBV5-1 and J is TRBJ1-1; D possibly corresponds to TRBD1 (5 bases). This CDR3 has 13 amino acids. Trimming cost V 0 bases and J 8 bases, with 11 bases left between them. The germline V gene has CDR1 SGHRS and CDR2 YFSETQ. As DNA, the CDR3 is TGCGCCAGCAGCTTGGTCCAGGGTGAAGAAGCTTTCTTT. This codes for CASSLVQGEEAFF. Filled out from reference TRBV5-1 and TRBJ1-1, the complete variable domain reads KAGVTQTPRYLIKTRGQQVTLSCSPISGHRSVSWYQQTPGQGLQFLFEYFSETQRNKGNFPGRFSGRQFSNSRSEMNVSTLELGDSALYLCASSLVQGEEAFFGQGTRLTVV.

V and J are TRBV5-5 and TRBJ2-3; TRBD1 aligns across 8 bases. The V gene's germline CDR1 is SGHKS and CDR2 YYEKEE (reference sequence). This CDR3 region has 13 residues. V gave up 1 base and J gave up 6 bases; unmatched junction bases: 1. The CDR3 DNA reads as TGTGCCAGCAGCTTGCGGACAGGGGATACGCAGTATTTT. The encoded protein is CASSLRTGDTQYF.

Comment on this clone: A read error may produce the germline difference seen at one junction end. This chain connects TRBV4-3 to TRBJ1-2; D might be TRBD1 (5 bases). Germline V gene data show CDR1 as LGHNA and CDR2 as YSLEER. CDR3 length: 15 residues. CDR3 sequence: CASNQGEGRDYGYTF. Written as DNA, the CDR3 is TGCGCCAGCAACCAAGGGGAGGGAAGAGACTATGGCTACACCTTC.

The chain couples TRBV15 to TRBJ1-6; 7 nucleotides match TRBD1. Germline V gives CDR1 LNHNV, CDR2 YYDKDF (reference sequence). The CDR3 sequence is 15 residues long. The ends lost 4 bases at V and 6 bases at J; junction bases unmatched: 6. The CDR3 here is CATSTRQGFNSPLHF. CDR3 sequence (DNA): TGTGCCACCAGCACACGACAGGGTTTTAATTCACCCCTCCACTTT.

The V call is TRBV7-9, the J call TRBJ2-7, with D perhaps TRBD2 (7 bases). TRBJ2-1 explains the end of the DNA better; the J call may be wrong. Germline loops: CDR1 SEHNR, CDR2 FQNEAQ (reference sequence). The CDR3 covers 15 residues. The DNA for the CDR3 is TGTGCCAGCAGCCAAGGAGGGGGGGCGCTCAATGAGCAGTTCTTC. This sequence encodes CASSQGGGALNEQFF.

The rearrangement uses TRBV15 and TRBJ1-2, with 10 bases identical to TRBD1. CDR1 is LNHNV and CDR2 is YYDKDF in the germline V gene (reference sequence). J was trimmed by 8 bases and V by 0 bases; bases with no gene match: 21. This CDR3 comprises 20 residues. The CDR3 DNA reads as TGTGCCACCAGCAGAGATCCGCGGCGAACCGGGACAGGGGTTTGGTGGGGCTACACCTTC. Amino acid sequence: CATSRDPRRTGTGVWWGYTF.

V gene TRBV9 combines with J gene TRBJ2-7, with TRBD2 identical over 13 bases. The CDR3 totals 18 residues. From germline, CDR1 is SGDLS and CDR2 YYNGEE. The junction had 11 bases not matched to a gene; V was cut back by 0 bases and J by 5 bases. The CDR3 sequence is CASSVGRTSGSFVDEQYF. CDR3 DNA: TGTGCCAGCAGCGTAGGGAGGACTAGCGGGAGTTTTGTGGACGAGCAGTACTTC.

The chain carries TRBV6-6 and TRBJ2-5, with 9 bases fitting TRBD2. The J call may be wrong; the DNA end is better matched by TRBJ2-7. CDR1 and CDR2 (germline): MNHNY, SVGAGI (reference sequence). The length of the CDR3 is 15 residues. The CDR3 coding sequence is TGTGCCAGCAGTTACTCCCTAGCGGGAACCTACGAGCAGTACTTC. Protein sequence: CASSYSLAGTYEQYF.

V gene TRBV13 combines with J gene TRBJ1-6; TRBD1 matches 9 bases. J lost 6 bases, V lost 7 bases, and 4 bases had no gene match. CDR3 length equals 14 residues. Germline V gene data show CDR1 as PRHDT and CDR2 as FYEKMQ (reference sequence). The CDR3 sequence: CASNPGQGNSPLHF. The CDR3 bases are TGTGCCAGCAACCCGGGACAGGGTAATTCACCCCTCCACTTT. Full variable domain (remainder filled in from reference TRBV13 and TRBJ1-6): AAGVIQSPRHLIKEKRETATLKCYPIPRHDTVYWYQQGPGQDPQFLISFYEKMQSDKGSIPDRFSAQQFSDYHSELNMSSLELGDSALYFCASNPGQGNSPLHFGNGTRLTVT.

The chain is built from TRBV18 and TRBJ1-2, with D possibly TRBD1 on 6 matching bases. The ends were cut back, 6 bases at V and 2 bases at J, with 7 bases in the middle. The CDR3 is 12 amino acids. In germline, CDR1 is KGHSH, CDR2 LQKENI. Written as DNA, the CDR3 is TGTGCCAGCTCTCAGGGGAACTATGGCTACACCTTC. Its translation is CASSQGNYGYTF.

The V and J genes are TRBV5-1 and TRBJ1-1; D possibly corresponds to TRBD1 (5 bases). The CDR3 spans 13 residues. The germline V gene encodes CDR1 SGHRS and CDR2 YFSETQ. The V end lost 6 bases, the J end lost 5 bases, and 14 bases lay between the germline ends. Here the CDR3 reads CASMSAGMTEAFF. The CDR3 bases are TGCGCCAGCATGTCGGCAGGGATGACTGAAGCTTTCTTT.

The CDR3 spells CASSLRGDETQYF. For the CDR3, the DNA is TGTGCCAGCAGCTTACGGGGAGATGAGACCCAGTACTTC. The chain uses TRBV7-8 and TRBJ2-5; possible D gene TRBD2, 5 bases. The CDR3 has 13 amino acids. Trimming cost V 2 bases and J 5 bases, with 9 bases left between them. CDR1 and CDR2 (germline): SGHVS, FQNEAQ.

The chain employs TRBV5-1 and TRBJ2-1; 8 bases are a match to TRBD1. J gave up 2 bases and V 7 bases, and 8 bases lay outside the gene matches. The germline V gene encodes CDR1 SGHRS and CDR2 YFSETQ. The CDR3 has 15 amino acids. The CDR3 nucleotides are TGCGCCAGCGCTAGAGGACAGGGACCCTACAATGAGCAGTTCTTC. Protein sequence: CASARGQGPYNEQFF. The variable domain in full, with the rest retrieved from reference TRBV5-1 and TRBJ2-1, is KAGVTQTPRYLIKTRGQQVTLSCSPISGHRSVSWYQQTPGQGLQFLFEYFSETQRNKGNFPGRFSGRQFSNSRSEMNVSTLELGDSALYLCASARGQGPYNEQFFGPGTRLTVL.

The CDR3 DNA sequence: TGTGCCTGGAGGTACCGGGAACCAATGGTCGGGACCCAGTACTTC. Protein sequence: CAWRYREPMVGTQYF. V and J are TRBV30 and TRBJ2-5, with a weak D call TRBD2 (5 bases). Germline V gene sequence: CDR1 GTSNPN, CDR2 SVGIG (reference sequence). The CDR3 loop spans 15 amino acids. V was clipped by 3 bases and J by 7 bases, with 21 bases between them. Full variable domain (missing parts from reference TRBV30 and TRBJ2-5): SQTIHQWPATLVQPVGSPLSLECTVEGTSNPNLYWYRQAAGRGLQLLFYSVGIGQISSEVPQNLSASRPQDRQFILSSKKLLLSDSGFYLCAWRYREPMVGTQYFGPGTRLLVL.

The CDR3 loop reads CASSRDRETQYF. In DNA form, the CDR3 reads TGTGCCAGCAGCCGGGACAGGGAAACGCAGTATTTT. The V and J genes are TRBV7-3 and TRBJ2-3; 9 bases are a match to TRBD1. The trim removed 5 bases at V and 9 bases at J, leaving 3 bases unmatched. Looked up from germline, CDR1 is SGHTA and CDR2 is FQGTGA. This CDR3 spans 12 amino acids.

This chain uses TRBV29-1 with TRBJ2-1, with 7 bases lining up with TRBD2. The trim removed 4 bases at V and 8 bases at J, leaving 5 bases unmatched. The CDR3 loop spans 12 amino acids. The germline V gene encodes CDR1 SQVTM and CDR2 ANQGSEA. The CDR3 coding sequence is TGCAGCGTTGGGCGGGAGTGGTATGAGCAGTTCTTC. Translated: CSVGREWYEQFF.

V usage is TRBV5-1 and J usage is TRBJ2-3; 11 bases are a match to TRBD2. J was trimmed by 0 bases and V by 3 bases; bases with no gene match: 6. Germline loops: CDR1 SGHRS, CDR2 YFSETQ. The length of the CDR3 is 17 residues. CDR3 bases: TGCGCCAGCAGCTGGACGGGGACTAGCGGAAGCACAGATACGCAGTATTTT. Residues: CASSWTGTSGSTDTQYF.